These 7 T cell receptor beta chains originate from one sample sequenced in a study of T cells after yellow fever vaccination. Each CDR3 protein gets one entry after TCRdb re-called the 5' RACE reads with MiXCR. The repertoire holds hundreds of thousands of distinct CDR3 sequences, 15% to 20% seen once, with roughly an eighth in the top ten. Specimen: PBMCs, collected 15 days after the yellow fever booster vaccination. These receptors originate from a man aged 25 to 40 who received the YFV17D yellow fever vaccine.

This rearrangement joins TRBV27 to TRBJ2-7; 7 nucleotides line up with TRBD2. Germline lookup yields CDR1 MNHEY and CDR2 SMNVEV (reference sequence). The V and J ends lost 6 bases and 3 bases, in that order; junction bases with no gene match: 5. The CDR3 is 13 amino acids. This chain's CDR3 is CASSRDYDYEQYF. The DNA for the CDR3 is TGTGCCAGCAGCCGGGACTACGACTACGAGCAGTACTTC.

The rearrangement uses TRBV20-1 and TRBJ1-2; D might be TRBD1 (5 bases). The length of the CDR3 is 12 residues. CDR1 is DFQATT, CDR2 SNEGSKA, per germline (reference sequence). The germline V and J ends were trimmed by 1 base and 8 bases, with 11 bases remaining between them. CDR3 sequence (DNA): TGCAGTGCTAGAGGGCAGGACAAGGGCTACACCTTC. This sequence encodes CSARGQDKGYTF.

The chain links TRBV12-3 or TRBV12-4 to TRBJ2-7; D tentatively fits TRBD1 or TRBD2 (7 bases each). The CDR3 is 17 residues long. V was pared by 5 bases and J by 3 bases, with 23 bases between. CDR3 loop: CASSGLSRGGGFYEQYF. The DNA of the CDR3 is TGTGCCAGCAGTGGTTTGTCCAGGGGAGGGGGCTTCTACGAGCAGTACTTC.

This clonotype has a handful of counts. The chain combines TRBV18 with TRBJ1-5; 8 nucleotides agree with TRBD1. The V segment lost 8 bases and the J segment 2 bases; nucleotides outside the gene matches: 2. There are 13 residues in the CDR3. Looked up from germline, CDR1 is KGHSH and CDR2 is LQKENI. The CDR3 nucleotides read TGTGCCAGCGCACAGGGGGGCAATCAGCCCCAGCATTTT. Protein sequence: CASAQGGNQPQHF.

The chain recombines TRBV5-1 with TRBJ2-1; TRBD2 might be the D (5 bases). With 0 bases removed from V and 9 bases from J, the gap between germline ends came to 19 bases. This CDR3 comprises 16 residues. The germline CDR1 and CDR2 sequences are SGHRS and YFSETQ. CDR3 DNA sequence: TGCGCCAGCAGCTTGGGGCTCCGGGGAGCAGCCGGTGAGCAGTTCTTC. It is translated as CASSLGLRGAAGEQFF. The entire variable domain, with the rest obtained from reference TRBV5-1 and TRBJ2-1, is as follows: KAGVTQTPRYLIKTRGQQVTLSCSPISGHRSVSWYQQTPGQGLQFLFEYFSETQRNKGNFPGRFSGRQFSNSRSEMNVSTLELGDSALYLCASSLGLRGAAGEQFFGPGTRLTVL.

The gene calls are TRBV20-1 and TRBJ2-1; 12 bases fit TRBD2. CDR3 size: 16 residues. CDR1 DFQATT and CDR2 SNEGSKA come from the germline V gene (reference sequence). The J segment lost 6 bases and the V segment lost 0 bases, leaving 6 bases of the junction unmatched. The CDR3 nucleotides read TGCAGTGCTAGAGACCCTAGCGGGAGGGGGATCAATGAGCAGTTCTTC. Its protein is CSARDPSGRGINEQFF.

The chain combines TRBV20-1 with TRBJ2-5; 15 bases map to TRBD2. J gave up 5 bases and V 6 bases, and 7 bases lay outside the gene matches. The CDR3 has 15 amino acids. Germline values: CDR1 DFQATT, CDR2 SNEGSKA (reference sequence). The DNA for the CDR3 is TGCAGTGCCTTAGGACTAGCGGGAGGGGTCGAGACCCAGTACTTC. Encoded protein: CSALGLAGGVETQYF.